These 26 T cell receptor beta chains were sequenced from one sample in a study of T cell changes during pregnancy in multiple sclerosis. Method: immunoSEQ multiplex PCR; TCRdb's copy keeps in-frame clones and lacks some. The data show about 44,000 clones, roughly 92% seen once. Source: CD4+ T cells from peripheral blood mononuclear cells, taken in the first trimester of pregnancy. Receptor source: a female donor with multiple sclerosis, enrolled in a pregnancy study.

The chain has TRBV27 and TRBJ2-1; 7 positions agree with TRBD1. Trimming removed 0 bases from V and 12 bases from J; junction bases left unmatched: 11. Germline V gene lookup returns CDR1 MNHEY and CDR2 SMNVEV (reference sequence). The CDR3 length is 15 residues. The CDR3, as DNA: TGTGCCAGCAGTTTATCTCGGTTGAGGGGGCCGGGGCAGTTCTTC. The encoded protein is CASSLSRLRGPGQFF.

The chain links TRBV19 to TRBJ2-1; D perhaps matches TRBD1 (6 bases). There are 18 residues in the CDR3. The ends were cut back, 5 bases at V and 0 bases at J, with 20 bases in the middle. Germline loops: CDR1 LNHDA, CDR2 SQIVND (reference sequence). Here the CDR3 reads CASSRSPRQAYSYNEQFF. Written as DNA, the CDR3 is TGTGCCAGTAGTCGATCCCCGAGACAGGCCTACTCCTACAATGAGCAGTTCTTC.

The J gene is TRBJ1-3, the V gene TRBV30; D is perhaps TRBD1 (5 bases). From germline, CDR1 is GTSNPN and CDR2 SVGIG (reference sequence). V was cut by 5 bases and J by 3 bases, with 17 bases left in between. The CDR3 has 15 amino acids. CDR3: CAWGGVKSYGNTIYF. The CDR3 DNA reads as TGTGCCTGGGGGGGGGTCAAATCGTATGGAAACACCATATATTTT.

This clone was counted a few times. J is TRBJ1-2 and V is TRBV4-2, with TRBD1 as a possible D gene (6 bases). The CDR3 has 15 amino acids. Germline CDR1 is LGHNA and CDR2 is YNFKEQ. V lost 1 base, J lost 7 bases, and 16 bases lay in between. CDR3: CASSQGGTSKSGYTF. The DNA of the CDR3 is TGTGCCAGCAGCCAAGGGGGGACATCAAAAAGTGGCTACACCTTC.

J is TRBJ2-3 and V is TRBV5-4; D is unresolved. Trimming stripped 1 base from V and 2 bases from J, with 8 bases between. Germline V gene data show CDR1 as SGHNT and CDR2 as YYREEE (reference sequence). The CDR3 is made up of 14 amino acids. The CDR3 DNA reads as TGTGCCAGCAGCTTGAACCCGGTCACAGATACGCAGTATTTT. It is translated as CASSLNPVTDTQYF. The variable domain in full, with the rest retrieved from reference TRBV5-4 and TRBJ2-3, is ETGVTQSPTHLIKTRGQQVTLRCSSQSGHNTVSWYQQALGQGPQFIFQYYREEENGRGNFPPRFSGLQFPNYSSELNVNALELDDSALYLCASSLNPVTDTQYFGPGTRLTVL.

The V gene is TRBV11-2, the J gene TRBJ2-5; the D gene is possibly TRBD1 (5 bases). CDR1 and CDR2 from the germline V gene are SGHAT and FQNNGV. Trimming cost V 0 bases and J 2 bases, with 10 bases left between them. This CDR3 has 15 residues. DNA for the CDR3: TGTGCCAGCAGCTTAGAGGGGCAAATACAAGAGACCCAGTACTTC. It yields the protein CASSLEGQIQETQYF.

The chain is built from TRBV10-3 and TRBJ1-4, with 10 positions matching TRBD1. This CDR3 comprises 13 residues. The germline V gene encodes CDR1 ENHRY and CDR2 SYGVKD. The trim removed 9 bases at V and 8 bases at J, leaving 6 bases unmatched. Here the CDR3 DNA reads TGTGCCATACGACAGGGGGCGGGAGAAAAACTGTTTTTT. This translates into CAIRQGAGEKLFF.

The rearrangement joins TRBV19 to TRBJ2-1, with D perhaps matching TRBD1 (6 bases). CDR3 size: 13 residues. Trimming left V 1 base short and J 10 bases short, with 11 bases between. Per the germline V gene, CDR1 is LNHDA and CDR2 is SQIVND (reference sequence). The CDR3 nucleotides are TGTGCCAGTAGTATAGGGAAAGGGGGAGAGCAGTTCTTC. Its protein is CASSIGKGGEQFF.

This clone came up a few times. V and J are TRBV4-3 and TRBJ2-5, with a weak D call TRBD1 (8 bases). Between the trimmed V and J ends, which lost 3 bases and 5 bases, there was a span of 22 bases. From germline, CDR1 is LGHNA and CDR2 YSLEER. CDR3 length: 17 residues. The CDR3 here is CASSHNLQGAGGETQYF. The DNA for the CDR3 is TGCGCCAGCAGCCACAACTTGCAGGGGGCCGGGGGGGAGACCCAGTACTTC.

This clone was observed once. The gene calls are TRBV6-6 and TRBJ1-2; 8 bases are a match to TRBD1. CDR1 and CDR2 from the germline V gene are MNHNY and SVGAGI (reference sequence). The CDR3 runs 14 residues. Germline trimming cut 7 bases from V and 4 bases from J; bases unmatched to any gene: 8. The CDR3 here is CASISPTGGYGYTF. In DNA, the CDR3 is TGTGCCAGCATCTCCCCTACAGGGGGCTATGGCTACACCTTC.

The count of this clone is one. The rearrangement uses TRBV5-4 and TRBJ2-7, with 8 nucleotides matching TRBD1. Unmatched junction bases numbered 3, after V lost 4 bases and J lost 6 bases. The CDR3 is 12 amino acids. Germline lookup yields CDR1 SGHNT and CDR2 YYREEE (reference sequence). CDR3 region: CASSLDRVEQYF. The CDR3 DNA is TGTGCCAGCAGCCTGGACAGGGTCGAGCAGTACTTC.

This rearrangement joins TRBV6-1 to TRBJ2-2, with 10 bases that match TRBD2. Germline CDR1 MNHNS, CDR2 SASEGT. V lost 4 bases and J lost 1; bases outside the gene matches: 0. This CDR3 has 15 amino acids. This CDR3 reads CASSGLAGNTGELFF. The CDR3 region has the DNA TGTGCCAGCAGTGGACTAGCGGGGAACACCGGGGAGCTGTTTTTT.

CDR3: CATSGRYTGELFF. The CDR3 coding sequence is TGTGCCACTAGCGGGAGGTATACCGGGGAGCTGTTTTTT. This rearrangement joins TRBV19 to TRBJ2-2, with TRBD2 matching 11 bases. Germline V gene data show CDR1 as LNHDA and CDR2 as SQIVND (reference sequence). The V gene end was trimmed by 10 bases and the J gene end by 5 bases; junction bases not matched to a gene: 3. This CDR3 is built from 13 residues.

The rearrangement joins TRBV2 to TRBJ1-2; no clear D. Germline CDR1 and CDR2: SNHLY and FYNNEI. This CDR3 comprises 14 residues. Trimming left V 6 bases short and J 2 bases short, with 13 bases between. As DNA, the CDR3 is TGTGCCAGCAGATATGGCGAGGTCAACTATGGCTACACCTTC. This encodes CASRYGEVNYGYTF.

J is TRBJ2-1 and V is TRBV7-6, with no clear D. Germline loops: CDR1 SGHVS, CDR2 FNYEAQ. Trimming took off 4 bases at V and 5 bases at J, with 3 bases between the two ends. The CDR3 is made up of 11 amino acids. The CDR3 nucleotides are TGTGCCAGCAGCTCGGACAATGAGCAGTTCTTC. Its protein is CASSSDNEQFF.

V is TRBV19 and J is TRBJ2-5; 14 nucleotides match TRBD2. V dropped 4 bases and J dropped 4; count of bases not matched to a gene: 5. The CDR3 is 16 amino acids. The germline V gene has CDR1 LNHDA and CDR2 SQIVND (reference sequence). The CDR3: CASSTGLAGAGETQYF. CDR3 in DNA: TGTGCCAGTAGTACGGGACTAGCGGGAGCCGGAGAGACCCAGTACTTC.

The rearrangement links TRBV7-3 to TRBJ1-1; the D is unclear. Germline assignment: CDR1 SGHTA and CDR2 FQGTGA. Trimming took off 3 bases at V and 4 bases at J, with 12 bases between the two ends. The CDR3 runs to 14 residues. In nucleotides, the CDR3 is TGTGCCAGCAGCTTTAGCCGCACGTCCACTGAAGCTTTCTTT. It is translated as CASSFSRTSTEAFF.

The rearrangement uses TRBV5-8 and TRBJ2-7; D is unresolved. Trimming pared 4 bases from V and 5 bases from J, leaving 16 bases between. CDR1 SGHTS and CDR2 YDEGEE come from the germline V gene. The CDR3 is made up of 14 amino acids. In DNA, the CDR3 is TGTGCCAGCAGCCTTTGGGCCGACGTAGACGAGCAGTACTTC. Encoded protein: CASSLWADVDEQYF.

The chain combines TRBV2 with TRBJ1-2; maybe TRBD1 (6 bases). CDR3 length: 13 amino acids. Germline V gives CDR1 SNHLY, CDR2 FYNNEI. Trimming removed 5 bases from V and 7 bases from J, with 14 bases in between. CDR3 nucleotides: TGTGCCAGCAGTCCCACAGGGAGTAGTGGCTACACCTTC. It encodes CASSPTGSSGYTF.

The V call is TRBV25-1, the J call TRBJ2-1, with TRBD2 identical over 9 bases. The CDR3 runs to 16 residues. V shed 4 bases, J shed 5 bases, and the junction held 9 bases outside the gene matches. Germline lookup yields CDR1 MGHDK and CDR2 SYGVNS. CDR3 nucleotide sequence: TGTGCCAGCAGTGCGCTAGCGGGACGGATCAACAATGAGCAGTTCTTC. Translating gives CASSALAGRINNEQFF.

The V call is TRBV2, the J call TRBJ1-2; D unresolved. With 7 bases removed from V and 6 bases from J, the gap between germline ends came to 12 bases. Germline-derived CDR1 and CDR2 are SNHLY and FYNNEI. This CDR3 is 12 amino acids long. The CDR3 nucleotides read TGTGCCAGCAACGAGAATACGAATGGCTACACCTTC. It encodes CASNENTNGYTF.

V gene TRBV10-3 combines with J gene TRBJ1-1; no reliable D call. The CDR3 runs to 12 residues. CDR1 is ENHRY, CDR2 SYGVKD, per germline. Trimming shortened V by 4 bases and J by 11 bases, and 14 bases separated the two germline ends. The CDR3 DNA reads TGTGCCATCAGTGGCACCCGGGTGGAGGCTTTCTTT. Its translation is CAISGTRVEAFF.

The chain combines TRBV6-1 with TRBJ1-1; D possibly corresponds to TRBD1 (6 bases). From germline, CDR1 is MNHNS and CDR2 SASEGT. There are 11 residues in the CDR3. V was shortened by 7 bases and J by 9 bases, with 12 bases between the two germline ends. This chain's CDR3 is CASNPGAKAFF. The CDR3 DNA follows: TGTGCCAGCAACCCAGGGGCAAAAGCTTTCTTT.

The V call is TRBV18, the J call TRBJ1-1, with D perhaps TRBD1 (6 bases). Germline V gene data show CDR1 as KGHSH and CDR2 as LQKENI. This CDR3 spans 12 amino acids. V lost 4 bases and J lost 9, with 12 bases in between. The CDR3: CASSLDRDKAFF. The CDR3 DNA follows: TGTGCCAGCTCACTCGACCGGGACAAAGCTTTCTTT. The variable domain in full, completed from reference TRBV18 and TRBJ1-1, reads NAGVMQNPRHLVRRRGQEARLRCSPMKGHSHVYWYRQLPEEGLKFMVYLQKENIIDESGMPKERFSAEFPKEGPSILRIQQVVRGDSAAYFCASSLDRDKAFFGQGTRLTVV.

The chain uses TRBV5-1 and TRBJ2-3; 8 bases are shared with TRBD1. The V gene end was trimmed by 6 bases and the J gene end by 1 base; junction bases not matched to a gene: 13. The CDR3 loop spans 17 amino acids. Germline assignment: CDR1 SGHRS and CDR2 YFSETQ. The CDR3 loop is CASTLFPDRARTDTQYF. CDR3 in DNA: TGCGCCAGCACCCTTTTCCCGGACAGGGCCCGCACAGATACGCAGTATTTT.

The chain recombines TRBV29-1 with TRBJ1-5; D may be TRBD1 (5 bases). The CDR3 runs to 12 residues. CDR1 is SQVTM, CDR2 ANQGSEA, per germline. V lost 4 bases to trimming and J lost 3 bases, with 7 bases between them. CDR3 sequence: CSVVGDNQPQHF. In DNA form, the CDR3 reads TGCAGCGTTGTAGGGGACAATCAGCCCCAGCATTTT.